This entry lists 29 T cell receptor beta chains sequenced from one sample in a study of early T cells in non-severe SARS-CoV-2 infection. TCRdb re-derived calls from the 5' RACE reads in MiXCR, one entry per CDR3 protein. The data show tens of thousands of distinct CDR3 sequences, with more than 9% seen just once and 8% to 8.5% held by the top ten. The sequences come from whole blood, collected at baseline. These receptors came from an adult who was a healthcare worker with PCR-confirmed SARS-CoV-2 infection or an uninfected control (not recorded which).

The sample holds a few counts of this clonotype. The CDR3 sequence is CASTTDRENSPLHF. DNA for the CDR3: TGCGCCAGCACCACCGACAGGGAGAATTCACCCCTCCACTTT. The chain has TRBV5-1 and TRBJ1-6; TRBD1 aligns across 7 bases. This CDR3 is built from 14 residues. Germline CDR1 SGHRS, CDR2 YFSETQ. The J segment lost 7 bases and the V segment lost 6 bases, leaving 7 bases of the junction unmatched.

The CDR3 nucleotides are TGTGCCACCAGTGATTTAGCGTCGGCGGGAGAGCGGTACAATGAGCAGTTCTTC. Translating it yields CATSDLASAGERYNEQFF. The V and J genes are TRBV24-1 and TRBJ2-1; 7 bases map to TRBD2. V trimming: 1 base; J trimming: 4 bases; junction bases outside the gene matches: 12. The CDR3 has 18 amino acids. The germline gives CDR1 KGHDR, CDR2 SFDVKD.

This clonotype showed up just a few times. The CDR3 DNA follows: TGTGCCAGCAGCCAAGAGGGCTCTGGGAACACTGAAGCTTTCTTT. This gives the protein CASSQEGSGNTEAFF. This chain uses TRBV3-1 with TRBJ1-1; D is unclear. The germline V and J ends were trimmed by 0 bases and 1 base, with 9 bases remaining between them. The CDR3 sequence is 15 residues long. Germline V gives CDR1 LGHDT, CDR2 YNNKEL (reference sequence).

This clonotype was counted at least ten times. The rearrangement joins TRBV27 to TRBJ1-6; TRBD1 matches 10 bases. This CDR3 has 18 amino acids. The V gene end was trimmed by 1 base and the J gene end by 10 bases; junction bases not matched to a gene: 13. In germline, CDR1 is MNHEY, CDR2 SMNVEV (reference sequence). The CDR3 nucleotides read TGTGCCAGCAGTTTATATCCCCCGGGACAGGGGAAGAACTCACCCCTCCACTTT. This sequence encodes CASSLYPPGQGKNSPLHF.

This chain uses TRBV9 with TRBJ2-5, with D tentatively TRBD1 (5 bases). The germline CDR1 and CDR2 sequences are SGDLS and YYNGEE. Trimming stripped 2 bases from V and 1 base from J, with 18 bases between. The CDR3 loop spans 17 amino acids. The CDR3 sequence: CASSVDTGASPQETQYF. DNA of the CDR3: TGTGCCAGCAGCGTGGATACTGGGGCTTCCCCCCAAGAGACCCAGTACTTC.

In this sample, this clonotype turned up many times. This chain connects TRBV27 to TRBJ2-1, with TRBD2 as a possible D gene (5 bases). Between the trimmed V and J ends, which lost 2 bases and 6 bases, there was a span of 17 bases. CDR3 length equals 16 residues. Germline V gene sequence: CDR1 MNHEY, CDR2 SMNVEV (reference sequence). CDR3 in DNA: TGTGCCAGCAGTTTAGTGGGGTTCGGGGTGGTCAATGAGCAGTTCTTC. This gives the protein CASSLVGFGVVNEQFF.

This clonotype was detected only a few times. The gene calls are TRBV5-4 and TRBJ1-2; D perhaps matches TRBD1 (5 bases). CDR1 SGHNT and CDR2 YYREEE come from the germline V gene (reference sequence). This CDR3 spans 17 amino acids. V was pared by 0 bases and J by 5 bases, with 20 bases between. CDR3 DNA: TGTGCCAGCAGCTTGGTACTGGGACCCACAAATCGATATGGCTACACCTTC. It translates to CASSLVLGPTNRYGYTF.

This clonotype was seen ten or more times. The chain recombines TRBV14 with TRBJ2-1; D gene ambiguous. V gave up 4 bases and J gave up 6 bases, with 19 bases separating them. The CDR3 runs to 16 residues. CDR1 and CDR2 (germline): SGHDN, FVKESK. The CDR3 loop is CASSPLPGQSRNEQFF. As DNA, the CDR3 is TGTGCCAGCAGCCCATTACCGGGCCAGTCGCGCAATGAGCAGTTCTTC.

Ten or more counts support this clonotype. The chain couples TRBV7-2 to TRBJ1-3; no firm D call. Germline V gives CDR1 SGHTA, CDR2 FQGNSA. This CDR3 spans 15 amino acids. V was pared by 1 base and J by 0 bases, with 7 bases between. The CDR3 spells CASSLGTVSGNTIYF. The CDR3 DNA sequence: TGTGCCAGCAGCTTAGGGACGGTCTCTGGAAACACCATATATTTT.

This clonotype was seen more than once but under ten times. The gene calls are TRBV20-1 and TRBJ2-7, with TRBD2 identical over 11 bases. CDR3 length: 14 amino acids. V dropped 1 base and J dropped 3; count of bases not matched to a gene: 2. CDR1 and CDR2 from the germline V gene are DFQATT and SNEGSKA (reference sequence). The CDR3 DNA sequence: TGCAGTGCTAGAGTACTAGCGGGAGACTACGAGCAGTACTTC. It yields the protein CSARVLAGDYEQYF.

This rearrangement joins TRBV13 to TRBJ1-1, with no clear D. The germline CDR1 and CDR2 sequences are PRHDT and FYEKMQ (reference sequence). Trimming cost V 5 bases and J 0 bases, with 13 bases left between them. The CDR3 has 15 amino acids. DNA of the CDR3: TGTGCCAGCAGCCCTCCTTCATGGGTGAACACTGAAGCTTTCTTT. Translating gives CASSPPSWVNTEAFF.

The CDR3 sequence is CASSAGGIAYEQFF. CDR3 coding DNA: TGCGCCAGCAGTGCCGGGGGGATAGCTTATGAGCAGTTCTTC. The chain has TRBV10-2 and TRBJ2-1, with 7 bases matching TRBD2. The CDR3 runs 14 residues. V gave up 4 bases and J gave up 8 bases; unmatched junction bases: 8. Germline values: CDR1 WSHSY, CDR2 SAAADI.

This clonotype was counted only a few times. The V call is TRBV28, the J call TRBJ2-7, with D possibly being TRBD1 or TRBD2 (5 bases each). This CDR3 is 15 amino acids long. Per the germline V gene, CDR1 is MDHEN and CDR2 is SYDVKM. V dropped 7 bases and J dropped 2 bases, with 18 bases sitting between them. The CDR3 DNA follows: TGTGCCAGCACCCCCCCGGGACCCAAACCCTACGAGCAGTACTTC. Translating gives CASTPPGPKPYEQYF.

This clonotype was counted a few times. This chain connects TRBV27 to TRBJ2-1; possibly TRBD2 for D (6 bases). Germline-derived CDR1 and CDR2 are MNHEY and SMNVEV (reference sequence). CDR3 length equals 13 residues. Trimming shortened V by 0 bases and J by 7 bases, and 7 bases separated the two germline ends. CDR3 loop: CASSLSTSNEQFF. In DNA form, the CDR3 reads TGTGCCAGCAGTTTATCGACTAGTAATGAGCAGTTCTTC.

As DNA, the CDR3 is TGTGCCAGCAGTTTAGGAGGGACAGTTCAGCCCCAGCATTTT. Translation: CASSLGGTVQPQHF. This rearrangement joins TRBV12-3 or TRBV12-4 to TRBJ1-5, with 7 bases identical to TRBD1. Unmatched junction bases numbered 3, after V lost 1 base and J lost 6 bases. The CDR3 is made up of 14 amino acids.

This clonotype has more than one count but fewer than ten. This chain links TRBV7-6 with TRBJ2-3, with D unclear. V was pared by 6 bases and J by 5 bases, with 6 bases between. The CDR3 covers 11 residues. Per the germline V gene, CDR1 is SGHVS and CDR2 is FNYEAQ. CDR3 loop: CASRRLDTQYF. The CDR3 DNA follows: TGTGCCAGCAGGCGTTTAGATACGCAGTATTTT.

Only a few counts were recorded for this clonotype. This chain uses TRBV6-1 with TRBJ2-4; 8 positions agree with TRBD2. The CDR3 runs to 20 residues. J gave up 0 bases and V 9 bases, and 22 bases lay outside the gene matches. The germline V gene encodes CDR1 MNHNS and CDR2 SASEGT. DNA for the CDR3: TGTGCCAGTCCCCCCCCTCTGCCCGGGAGGGCCAAGGGAGCCAAAAACATTCAGTACTTC. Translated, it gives CASPPPLPGRAKGAKNIQYF.

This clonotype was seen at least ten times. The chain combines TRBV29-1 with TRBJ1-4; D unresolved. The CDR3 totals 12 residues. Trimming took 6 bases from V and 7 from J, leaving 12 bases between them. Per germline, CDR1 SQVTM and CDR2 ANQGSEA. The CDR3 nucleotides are TGCAGCGTCGGGCGAGGGTCTGAAAAACTGTTTTTT. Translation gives CSVGRGSEKLFF.

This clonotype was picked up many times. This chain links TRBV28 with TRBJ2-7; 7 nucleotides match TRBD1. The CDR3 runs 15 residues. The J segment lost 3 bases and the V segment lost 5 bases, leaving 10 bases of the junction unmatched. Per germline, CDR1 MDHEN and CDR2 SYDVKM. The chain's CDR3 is CASSQGGTADYEQYF. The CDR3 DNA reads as TGTGCCAGCAGTCAGGGTGGGACAGCCGACTACGAGCAGTACTTC.

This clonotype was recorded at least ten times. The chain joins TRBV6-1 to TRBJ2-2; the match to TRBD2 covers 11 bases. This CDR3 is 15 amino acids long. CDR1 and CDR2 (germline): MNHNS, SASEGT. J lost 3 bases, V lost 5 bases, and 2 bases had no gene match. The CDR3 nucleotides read TGTGCCAGCAGTTGGACTAGCGGGTACACCGGGGAGCTGTTTTTT. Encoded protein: CASSWTSGYTGELFF.

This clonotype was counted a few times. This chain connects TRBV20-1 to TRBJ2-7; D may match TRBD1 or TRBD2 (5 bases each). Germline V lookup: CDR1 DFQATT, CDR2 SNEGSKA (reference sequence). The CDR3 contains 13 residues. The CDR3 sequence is CSSTGDDNYEQYF. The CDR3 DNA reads TGCAGCTCAACCGGGGACGACAACTACGAGCAGTACTTC.

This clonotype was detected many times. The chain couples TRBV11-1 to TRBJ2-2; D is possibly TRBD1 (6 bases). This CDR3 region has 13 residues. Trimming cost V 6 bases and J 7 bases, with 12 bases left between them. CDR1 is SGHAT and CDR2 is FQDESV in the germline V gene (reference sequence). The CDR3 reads CASRGSDSGELFF. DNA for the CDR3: TGTGCCAGCAGGGGGTCGGACAGCGGGGAGCTGTTTTTT. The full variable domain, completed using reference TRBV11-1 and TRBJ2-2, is EAEVAQSPRYKITEKSQAVAFWCDPISGHATLYWYRQILGQGPELLVQFQDESVVDDSQLPKDRFSAERLKGVDSTLKIQPAELGDSAMYLCASRGSDSGELFFGEGSRLTVL.

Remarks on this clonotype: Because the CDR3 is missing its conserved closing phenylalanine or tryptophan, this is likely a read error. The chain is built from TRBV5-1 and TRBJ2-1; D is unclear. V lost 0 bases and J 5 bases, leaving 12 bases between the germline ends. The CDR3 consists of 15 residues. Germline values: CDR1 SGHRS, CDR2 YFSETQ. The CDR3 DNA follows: TGCGCCAGCAGCTTGGCCCCCGGGTCCGACAATGAGCAGTTCTCC. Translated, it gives CASSLAPGSDNEQFS.

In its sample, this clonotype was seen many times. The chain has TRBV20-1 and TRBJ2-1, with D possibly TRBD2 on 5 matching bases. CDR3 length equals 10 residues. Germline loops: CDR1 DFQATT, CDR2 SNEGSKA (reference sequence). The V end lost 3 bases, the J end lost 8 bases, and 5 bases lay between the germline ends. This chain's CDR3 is CSARRDEQFF. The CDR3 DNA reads TGCAGTGCTAGGAGGGATGAGCAGTTCTTC.

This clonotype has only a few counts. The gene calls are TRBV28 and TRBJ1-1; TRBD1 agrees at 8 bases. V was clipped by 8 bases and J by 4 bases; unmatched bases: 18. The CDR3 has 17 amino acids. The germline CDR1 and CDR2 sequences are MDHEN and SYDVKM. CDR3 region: CASLPQGAAGRVTEAFF. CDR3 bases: TGTGCCAGCCTCCCCCAGGGGGCGGCTGGTCGCGTCACTGAAGCTTTCTTT.

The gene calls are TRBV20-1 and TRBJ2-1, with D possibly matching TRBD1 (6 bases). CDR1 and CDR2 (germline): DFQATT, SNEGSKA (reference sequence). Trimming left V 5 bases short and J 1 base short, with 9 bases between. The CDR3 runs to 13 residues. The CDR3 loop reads CSAVQGSYNEQFF. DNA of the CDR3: TGCAGTGCTGTACAGGGTTCCTACAATGAGCAGTTCTTC.

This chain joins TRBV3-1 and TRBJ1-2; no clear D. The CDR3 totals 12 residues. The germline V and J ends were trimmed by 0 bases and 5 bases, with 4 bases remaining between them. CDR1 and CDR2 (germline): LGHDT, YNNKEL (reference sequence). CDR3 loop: CASSQDGYGYTF. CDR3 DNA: TGTGCCAGCAGCCAAGATGGATATGGCTACACCTTC.

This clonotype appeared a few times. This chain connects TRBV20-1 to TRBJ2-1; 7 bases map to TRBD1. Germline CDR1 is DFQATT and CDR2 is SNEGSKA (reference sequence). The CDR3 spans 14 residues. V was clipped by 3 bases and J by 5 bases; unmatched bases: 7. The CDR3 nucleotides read TGCAGTGCTAGCGCCGGGACAGCTAACAATGAGCAGTTCTTC. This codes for CSASAGTANNEQFF.

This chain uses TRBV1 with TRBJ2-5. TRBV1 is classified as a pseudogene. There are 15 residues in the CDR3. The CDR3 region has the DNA TGCACCAGCAACCAAGCTGGTTGCCGTCGAGAGACCCAGTACTTC. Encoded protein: CTSNQAGCRRETQYF.